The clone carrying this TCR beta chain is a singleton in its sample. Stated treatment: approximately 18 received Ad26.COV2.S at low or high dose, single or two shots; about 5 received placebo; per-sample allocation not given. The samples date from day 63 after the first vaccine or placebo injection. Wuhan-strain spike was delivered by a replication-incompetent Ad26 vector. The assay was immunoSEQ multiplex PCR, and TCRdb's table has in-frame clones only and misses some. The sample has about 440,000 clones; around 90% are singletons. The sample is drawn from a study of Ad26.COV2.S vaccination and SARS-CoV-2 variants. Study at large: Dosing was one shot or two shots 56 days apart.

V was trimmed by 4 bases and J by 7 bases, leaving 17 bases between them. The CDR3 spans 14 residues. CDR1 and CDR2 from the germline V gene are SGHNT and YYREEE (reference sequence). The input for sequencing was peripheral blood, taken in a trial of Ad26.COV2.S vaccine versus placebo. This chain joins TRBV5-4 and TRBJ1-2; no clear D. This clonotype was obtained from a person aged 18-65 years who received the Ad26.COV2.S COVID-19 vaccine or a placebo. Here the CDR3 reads CASSLDGALGGYTF. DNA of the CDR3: TGTGCCAGCAGCCTGGACGGCGCTTTGGGTGGCTACACCTTC. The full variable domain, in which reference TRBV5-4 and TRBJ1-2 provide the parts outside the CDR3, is ETGVTQSPTHLIKTRGQQVTLRCSSQSGHNTVSWYQQALGQGPQFIFQYYREEENGRGNFPPRFSGLQFPNYSSELNVNALELDDSALYLCASSLDGALGGYTFGSGTRLTVV.